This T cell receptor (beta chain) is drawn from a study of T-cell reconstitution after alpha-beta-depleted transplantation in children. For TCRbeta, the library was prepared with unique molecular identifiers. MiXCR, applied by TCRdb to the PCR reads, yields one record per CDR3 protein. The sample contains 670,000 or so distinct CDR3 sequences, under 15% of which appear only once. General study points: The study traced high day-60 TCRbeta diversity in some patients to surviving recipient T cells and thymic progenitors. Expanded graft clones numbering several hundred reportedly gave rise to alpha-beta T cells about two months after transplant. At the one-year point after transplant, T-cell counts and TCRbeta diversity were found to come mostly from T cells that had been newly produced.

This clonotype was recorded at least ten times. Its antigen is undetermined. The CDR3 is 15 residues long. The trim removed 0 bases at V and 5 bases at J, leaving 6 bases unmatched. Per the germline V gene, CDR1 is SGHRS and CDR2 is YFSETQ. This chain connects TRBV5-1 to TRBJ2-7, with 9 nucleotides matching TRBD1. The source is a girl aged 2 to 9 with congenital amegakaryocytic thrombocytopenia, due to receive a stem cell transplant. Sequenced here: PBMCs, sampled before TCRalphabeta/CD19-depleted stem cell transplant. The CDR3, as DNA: TGCGCCAGCAGCTTGGTAGGGACAGGGAAGGACGAGCAGTACTTC. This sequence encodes CASSLVGTGKDEQYF.